The rows below give T cell receptor beta chains drawn from one sample of a study of identical twins. Each CDR3 protein is one row after TCRdb ran MiXCR on the 5' RACE reads. The sample records roughly 230,000 distinct CDR3 sequences, around 8.3% being singletons. Separately, the same data were catalogued under a study of yellow fever vaccine responses in identical twins.

Sequenced sample: CD8+ T cells sorted from blood. The receptors come from a woman aged 18-30 years in good health. CDR3s include the opening cysteine and the closing phenylalanine or tryptophan. Not all rows give a size; the values are once, few, many and, for expanded clones, a class.

cdr3_aa v_call clone_size cdr3_length
CSVPILAGGLDEQFF TRBV29-1 many 15
CASSQDALAGAETQYF TRBV4-3 few 16
CASSDTSGGTDTQYF TRBV6-4 many 15
CASSLYSGPGRDQPQHF TRBV27 few 17
CASSLEAGGPGEQYF TRBV27 - 15
CASSSDRGLHEQFF TRBV27 - 14
CASSQDLAYTEAFF TRBV4-3 many 14
CASSQDSGLAGGSTDTQYF TRBV4-3 - 19
CASEPSGVNYEQYF TRBV7-8 many 14
CASSTPSVPGDGYTF TRBV28 - 15
CASSQVVTVGAFF TRBV4-2 - 13
CASSLVQDTDNYGYTF TRBV7-6 - 16
CASSRTFPDTQYF TRBV6-4 - 13